Following are 5 T cell receptor beta chains from one sample sequenced in a study of naive and memory T cell subsets. The library had UMIs added by 3' ligation of an oligonucleotide to TCR cDNA. Four PCR rounds used nested alpha and beta constant region primers plus the SP2 primer. One entry per CDR3 protein, called by TCRdb with MiXCR from the 5' RACE reads. The data contain 55,000 to 65,000 distinct CDR3 sequences, 6.5% to 9% of them singletons. The receptors were gathered from a female donor in good health.

V gene TRBV7-3 combines with J gene TRBJ1-1; D call uncertain. The CDR3 is made up of 15 amino acids. Looked up from germline, CDR1 is SGHTA and CDR2 is FQGTGA. The ends were cut back, 5 bases at V and 3 bases at J, with 16 bases in the middle. The CDR3 DNA is TGTGCCAGCAGCGTACAGCCCGCTGCCGACACTGAAGCTTTCTTT. This translates into CASSVQPAADTEAFF.

This clonotype was detected only a few times. This chain links TRBV6-5 with TRBJ1-5; D uncertain. Germline V gene data show CDR1 as MNHEY and CDR2 as SVGAGI. V was clipped by 0 bases and J by 6 bases, with 6 bases between them. There are 13 residues in the CDR3. The CDR3: CASSYSSGQPQHF. The CDR3 DNA is TGTGCCAGCAGTTACTCGAGTGGTCAGCCCCAGCATTTT.

This clonotype was recorded at least ten times. This chain uses TRBV29-1 with TRBJ1-1, with D perhaps TRBD1 (6 bases). Germline assignment: CDR1 SQVTM and CDR2 ANQGSEA. CDR3 length: 13 amino acids. V was pared by 8 bases and J by 0 bases, with 13 bases between. The CDR3 is CSYTGTLNTEAFF. The DNA for the CDR3 is TGCAGCTATACCGGGACACTGAACACTGAAGCTTTCTTT. Full variable domain (rest looked up from reference TRBV29-1 and TRBJ1-1): SAVISQKPSRDICQRGTSLTIQCQVDSQVTMMFWYRQQPGQSLTLIATANQGSEATYESGFVIDKFPISRPNLTFSTLTVSNMSPEDSSIYLCSYTGTLNTEAFFGQGTRLTVV.

This clonotype was seen at least ten times. The chain carries TRBV20-1 and TRBJ1-1; D possibly corresponds to TRBD1 (5 bases). Germline values: CDR1 DFQATT, CDR2 SNEGSKA (reference sequence). Trimming left V 6 bases short and J 0 bases short, with 11 bases between. This CDR3 contains 13 residues. CDR3 sequence (DNA): TGCAGTGCAACAGGACGGATGAACACTGAAGCTTTCTTT. Translated, it gives CSATGRMNTEAFF.

This clonotype was recorded many times. This sequence joins TRBV29-1 and TRBJ1-4; the D is unclear. Trimming cost V 4 bases and J 0 bases, with 15 bases left between them. Germline V gene sequence: CDR1 SQVTM, CDR2 ANQGSEA. CDR3 length: 16 amino acids. The CDR3 DNA reads TGCAGCGTTGCAACAGCCAAGGCTGCAACTAATGAAAAACTGTTTTTT. It translates to CSVATAKAATNEKLFF.